These 29 T cell receptor beta chains came from one sample sequenced in a study of cytomegalovirus exposure and HLA in healthy donors. Both 60 Vbeta primers and 13 Jbeta primers went into the PCR. Generated by immunoSEQ multiplex PCR, the TCRdb table keeps only in-frame clones and is missing some. The data show 140,000 to 150,000 clones, roughly 80% seen once. The specimen sequenced was PBMCs. Receptors originate from a female donor in good health and CMV-seronegative.

This chain uses TRBV27 with TRBJ1-4; D is unresolved. Trimming shortened V by 5 bases and J by 8 bases, and 18 bases separated the two germline ends. The CDR3 runs 15 residues. Germline lookup yields CDR1 MNHEY and CDR2 SMNVEV (reference sequence). Here the CDR3 reads CASSIVGFEAEKLFF. The DNA of the CDR3 is TGTGCCAGCAGTATTGTTGGGTTCGAGGCGGAAAAACTGTTTTTT.

The CDR3 here is CASSPGGGANEQFF. The CDR3 coding sequence is TGTGCCAGCTCACCAGGCGGGGGGGCCAATGAGCAGTTCTTC. This rearrangement joins TRBV18 to TRBJ2-1; the match to TRBD2 covers 9 bases. This CDR3 has 14 residues. V lost 2 bases and J lost 6; bases outside the gene matches: 2. Per the germline V gene, CDR1 is KGHSH and CDR2 is LQKENI.

V usage is TRBV30 and J usage is TRBJ1-2; no reliable D call. Germline V gene data show CDR1 as GTSNPN and CDR2 as SVGIG (reference sequence). There are 13 residues in the CDR3. The V end was cut by 0 bases, the J end by 6 bases, with 11 bases between. The CDR3 DNA sequence: TGTGCCTGGAGTGTAGGTCACAGCAATGGCTACACCTTC. This sequence encodes CAWSVGHSNGYTF.

This clone has more than one count but fewer than ten. The V call is TRBV29-1, the J call TRBJ2-7; 9 bases line up with TRBD1. J lost 2 bases, V lost 4 bases, and 6 bases had no gene match. The V gene's germline CDR1 is SQVTM and CDR2 ANQGSEA. The CDR3 length is 14 residues. The CDR3 loop reads CSVALTGGAYEQYF. For the CDR3, the DNA is TGCAGCGTTGCCCTGACAGGGGGTGCCTACGAGCAGTACTTC.

The V and J genes are TRBV5-1 and TRBJ1-1; D might be TRBD1 (5 bases). This CDR3 spans 15 amino acids. CDR1 is SGHRS and CDR2 is YFSETQ in the germline V gene. Trimming pared 0 bases from V and 0 bases from J, leaving 9 bases between. CDR3 loop: CASSLVNRLNTEAFF. CDR3 bases: TGCGCCAGCAGCTTGGTTAACAGGTTGAACACTGAAGCTTTCTTT.

This chain links TRBV7-9 with TRBJ1-2; D is ambiguous. The CDR3 has 12 residues. Germline V lookup: CDR1 SEHNR, CDR2 FQNEAQ (reference sequence). The V end was cut by 8 bases, the J end by 7 bases, with 14 bases between. CDR3 amino acids: CASGRQTLGYTF. The CDR3 DNA is TGTGCCAGCGGGAGACAAACGCTTGGCTACACCTTC.

The CDR3 loop reads CASSAPAGGPRTQYF. CDR3 bases: TGTGCCAGCAGTGCTCCAGCGGGAGGGCCTCGTACGCAGTATTTT. The chain carries TRBV6-1 and TRBJ2-3, with 10 bases matching TRBD2. V was pared by 4 bases and J by 8 bases, with 9 bases of the junction left unmatched. This CDR3 contains 15 residues. Germline-derived CDR1 and CDR2 are MNHNS and SASEGT.

The rearrangement links TRBV6-1 to TRBJ1-2; TRBD1 might be the D (6 bases). The CDR3 spans 12 residues. V dropped 8 bases and J dropped 5 bases, with 12 bases sitting between them. The V gene's germline CDR1 is MNHNS and CDR2 SASEGT. The CDR3 sequence: CASLRGGYGYTF. The CDR3 DNA is TGTGCCAGCTTGAGGGGGGGGTATGGCTACACCTTC.

The V gene is TRBV6-6, the J gene TRBJ1-5, with D possibly being TRBD1 (6 bases). Trimming pared 5 bases from V and 9 bases from J, leaving 14 bases between. This CDR3 is built from 13 residues. The germline V gene encodes CDR1 MNHNY and CDR2 SVGAGI (reference sequence). This chain's CDR3 is CASSVQGWRPQHF. Here the CDR3 DNA reads TGTGCCAGCAGTGTACAGGGTTGGCGGCCCCAGCATTTT.

The chain combines TRBV4-1 with TRBJ2-3, with TRBD2 matching over 8 bases. With 0 bases clipped from V and 2 bases from J, the junction kept 7 bases outside the gene matches. Looked up from germline, CDR1 is MGHRA and CDR2 is YSYEKL. The CDR3 loop spans 17 amino acids. This chain's CDR3 is CASSQDGAGATTDTQYF. CDR3 sequence (DNA): TGCGCCAGCAGCCAAGATGGAGCGGGGGCCACCACAGATACGCAGTATTTT.

This sequence joins TRBV9 and TRBJ2-3, with TRBD2 matching over 7 bases. J was trimmed by 4 bases and V by 4 bases; bases with no gene match: 3. This CDR3 has 13 residues. CDR1 is SGDLS, CDR2 YYNGEE, per germline. The CDR3 loop reads CASSPSGADTQYF. The CDR3 DNA sequence: TGTGCCAGCAGCCCCAGCGGGGCAGATACGCAGTATTTT.

The V and J genes are TRBV11-1 and TRBJ2-3; 7 bases fit TRBD2. V lost 8 bases, J lost 0 bases, and 5 bases stayed unmatched. Germline assignment: CDR1 SGHAT and CDR2 FQDESV (reference sequence). The CDR3 has 14 residues. CDR3 amino acids: CASSSGVSTDTQYF. CDR3 DNA: TGTGCCAGCTCAAGCGGGGTTAGCACAGATACGCAGTATTTT.

The chain carries TRBV7-3 and TRBJ2-1; D perhaps matches TRBD2 (6 bases). This CDR3 contains 18 residues. With 2 bases removed from V and 9 bases from J, the gap between germline ends came to 26 bases. Germline V gene data show CDR1 as SGHTA and CDR2 as FQGTGA. CDR3 region: CASSLDWRVSLNKREQFF. As DNA, the CDR3 is TGTGCCAGCAGCTTAGATTGGAGGGTATCCCTGAACAAGCGTGAGCAGTTCTTC.

The chain uses TRBV7-2 and TRBJ2-5, with D uncertain. TRBJ2-7 explains the end of the DNA better; the J call may be wrong. The CDR3 extends over 15 amino acids. In germline, CDR1 is SGHTA, CDR2 FQGNSA. In DNA, the CDR3 is TGTGCCAGCAGCTCCCTCAAGGCAGCGACCTACGAGCAGTACTTC. Residues: CASSSLKAATYEQYF.

The chain combines TRBV19 with TRBJ2-5, with 7 positions matching TRBD1. CDR3 length equals 13 residues. The germline gives CDR1 LNHDA, CDR2 SQIVND (reference sequence). The junction had 9 bases not matched to a gene; V was cut back by 7 bases and J by 7 bases. The CDR3 nucleotides read TGTGCCAGTACCGAGGGGGCAGATGCGACCCAGTACTTC. It specifies CASTEGADATQYF.

This clone was seen just once. The V and J genes are TRBV27 and TRBJ1-5; D unclear. The germline V and J ends were trimmed by 0 bases and 2 bases, with 11 bases remaining between them. CDR1 MNHEY and CDR2 SMNVEV come from the germline V gene (reference sequence). The CDR3 length is 16 residues. CDR3 in DNA: TGTGCCAGCAGTTTATCGTCCGGAGTGGGCAATCAGCCCCAGCATTTT. Translated: CASSLSSGVGNQPQHF.

The chain uses TRBV11-3 and TRBJ1-3, with TRBD1 identical over 8 bases. V lost 5 bases and J lost 0; bases outside the gene matches: 9. This CDR3 comprises 17 residues. Germline values: CDR1 SGHNT, CDR2 YENEEA. Here the CDR3 reads CASSPGQGSSSGNTIYF. In nucleotides, the CDR3 is TGTGCCAGCAGCCCAGGACAGGGATCGTCCTCTGGAAACACCATATATTTT. Complete variable domain (other parts from reference TRBV11-3 and TRBJ1-3): EAGVVQSPRYKIIEKKQPVAFWCNPISGHNTLYWYLQNLGQGPELLIRYENEEAVDDSQLPKDRFSAERLKGVDSTLKIQPAELGDSAVYLCASSPGQGSSSGNTIYFGEGSWLTVV.

The chain combines TRBV25-1 with TRBJ2-7; TRBD1 aligns across 8 bases. CDR1 is MGHDK, CDR2 SYGVNS, per germline. Germline trimming cut 6 bases from V and 3 bases from J; bases unmatched to any gene: 4. There are 13 residues in the CDR3. CDR3 protein: CASRGTGIYEQYF. The CDR3 DNA reads as TGTGCCAGCAGAGGGACAGGCATCTACGAGCAGTACTTC.

The sample holds many counts of this clone. The J gene is TRBJ2-3, the V gene TRBV18; 11 positions agree with TRBD2. The CDR3 extends over 16 amino acids. J was trimmed by 7 bases and V by 1 base; bases with no gene match: 7. Germline loops: CDR1 KGHSH, CDR2 LQKENI. The CDR3 nucleotides read TGTGCCAGCTCACCACGTGTTAGCGGGAGGGATCATACGCAGTATTTT. Translation: CASSPRVSGRDHTQYF.

The chain carries TRBV2 and TRBJ1-1; a possible D gene is TRBD1 (5 bases). This CDR3 has 15 amino acids. From germline, CDR1 is SNHLY and CDR2 FYNNEI. V gave up 4 bases and J gave up 1 base, with 13 bases separating them. The CDR3 region is CASSVSTAKNTEAFF. The CDR3 nucleotides read TGTGCCAGCAGTGTATCGACAGCGAAGAACACTGAAGCTTTCTTT.

The V gene is TRBV4-2, the J gene TRBJ1-2, with 7 bases that match TRBD1. CDR3 length equals 15 residues. V shed 0 bases and J 2 bases; nucleotides not matched to a gene: 3. Germline CDR1 LGHNA, CDR2 YNFKEQ. The CDR3 sequence: CASSQDQTGNYGYTF. CDR3 bases: TGTGCCAGCAGCCAAGATCAGACAGGGAACTATGGCTACACCTTC.

This CDR3 reads CAWTPEVTREQETQYF. CDR3 in DNA: TGTGCCTGGACCCCCGAGGTGACGAGGGAACAAGAGACCCAGTACTTC. V gene TRBV30 combines with J gene TRBJ2-5; D may be TRBD2 (5 bases). Germline lookup yields CDR1 GTSNPN and CDR2 SVGIG (reference sequence). CDR3 length: 16 amino acids. V lost 4 bases and J lost 2, with 20 bases in between.

The chain is built from TRBV7-2 and TRBJ2-1, with D perhaps matching TRBD2 (6 bases). CDR3 length: 15 amino acids. CDR1 is SGHTA and CDR2 is FQGNSA in the germline V gene. With 5 bases removed from V and 4 bases from J, the gap between germline ends came to 15 bases. CDR3 nucleotide sequence: TGTGCCAGCAGCGTCGCGGGAAGGGCATACAATGAGCAGTTCTTC. The encoded protein is CASSVAGRAYNEQFF.

The gene calls are TRBV10-3 and TRBJ1-4; 9 nucleotides agree with TRBD1. This CDR3 is 15 amino acids long. The germline CDR1 and CDR2 sequences are ENHRY and SYGVKD. The ends lost 6 bases at V and 4 bases at J; junction bases unmatched: 6. The CDR3 spells CAIRPGTGNNEKLFF. The CDR3 coding sequence is TGTGCCATCAGGCCCGGGACAGGGAATAATGAAAAACTGTTTTTT.

The V call is TRBV7-8, the J call TRBJ2-5, with 15 nucleotides matching TRBD2. Looked up from germline, CDR1 is SGHVS and CDR2 is FQNEAQ. CDR3 length: 17 amino acids. V shed 5 bases, J shed 5 bases, and the junction held 9 bases outside the gene matches. CDR3 amino acids: CASSPRTSGRGGETQYF. As DNA, the CDR3 is TGTGCCAGCAGCCCCCGGACTAGCGGGAGGGGGGGGGAGACCCAGTACTTC.

The chain employs TRBV7-8 and TRBJ2-7; TRBD2 might be the D (7 bases). Per the germline V gene, CDR1 is SGHVS and CDR2 is FQNEAQ. Trimming removed 3 bases from V and 12 bases from J, with 24 bases in between. This CDR3 is built from 15 residues. Here the CDR3 reads CASSLGLGGGLPAYF. The CDR3 coding sequence is TGTGCCAGCAGCTTGGGATTAGGGGGGGGACTTCCAGCGTACTTC.

The V call is TRBV5-1, the J call TRBJ1-4; a weak D match, TRBD1 (6 bases). The germline CDR1 and CDR2 sequences are SGHRS and YFSETQ. Trimming shortened V by 0 bases and J by 5 bases, and 11 bases separated the two germline ends. This CDR3 contains 15 residues. CDR3 bases: TGCGCCAGCAGCTTGGGGCAGCAGGGGAATGAAAAACTGTTTTTT. Encoded protein: CASSLGQQGNEKLFF.

This clone was observed a handful of times. The V gene is TRBV28, the J gene TRBJ2-1; 8 bases match TRBD2. CDR1 and CDR2 from the germline V gene are MDHEN and SYDVKM. The CDR3 is 15 residues long. The junction had 7 bases not matched to a gene; V was cut back by 6 bases and J by 3 bases. CDR3 protein: CASRKNRGGYNEQFF. CDR3 nucleotide sequence: TGTGCCAGCAGGAAAAATCGGGGGGGCTACAATGAGCAGTTCTTC.

This chain links TRBV5-5 with TRBJ2-1; 10 bases align to TRBD1. CDR1 is SGHKS and CDR2 is YYEKEE in the germline V gene (reference sequence). The CDR3 runs 16 residues. V trimming: 2 bases; J trimming: 7 bases; junction bases outside the gene matches: 9. Here the CDR3 reads CASSLKGQGIRNEQFF. As DNA, the CDR3 is TGTGCCAGCAGCTTAAAGGGACAGGGGATTCGAAATGAGCAGTTCTTC.